This T cell receptor beta chain was documented in a study of patients and donors after allogeneic stem cell transplantation. From the RT-PCR reads, TCRdb called clonotypes with MiXCR, one entry per CDR3 protein. The table shows approximately 61,000 distinct CDR3 sequences, with 10% to 15% occurring only once. Details on this clonotype: The junction departs from germline at one end; a sequencing error may be responsible.

The CDR3 runs 15 residues. The germline CDR1 and CDR2 sequences are SSHAT and FNYEAQ (reference sequence). The sequence came from a human donor who was either an allogeneic HSCT recipient or a stem cell or donor lymphocyte infusion donor (not recorded which). It is not recorded whose cells these are; they may come from a transplant donor. The chain joins TRBV7-7 to TRBJ2-3, with no clear D. Sequencing input: blood, either unsorted or a sorted T cell fraction (not recorded which). The CDR3 here is CASTPDIGPTDTQYF. Written as DNA, the CDR3 is TGTGCTAGCACCCCCGACATTGGGCCCACAGATACGCAGTATTTT.